A single sample is the source of the 21 T cell receptor beta chains below, sequenced in a study of shared clonotypes between healthy human individuals. Clones were sequenced by immunoSEQ multiplex PCR, and TCRdb holds only the in-frame ones, with some missing. The sample comprises about 820,000 clones, more than 85% of which are singletons, and 20% to 30% rests with the top ten. Terminally differentiated effector memory CD45RA+ cells were left out of the naive CD8 fraction, which was CD45RO-negative and positively selected for CCR7. Source material: naive CD8+ T cells sorted from blood. Receptors were obtained from a man between 25 and 39 years old in good health.

Note on this clone: A much more abundant neighbour one base away suggests this may be a read error. The gene calls are TRBV6-1 and TRBJ2-7; D is unclear. CDR3 length equals 11 residues. Trimming cost V 4 bases and J 3 bases, with 4 bases left between them. Germline assignment: CDR1 MNHNS and CDR2 SASEGT. The CDR3 DNA sequence: TGTGCCAGCAGTGTTAACTACGAGCAGTACTTC. This codes for CASSVNYEQYF.

CDR3 coding DNA: TGTGCCAGCAGCTTTGGGGACCAGTACAATGAGCAGTTCTTC. Protein: CASSFGDQYNEQFF. V gene TRBV5-8 combines with J gene TRBJ2-1; D is tentatively TRBD1 or TRBD2 (5 bases each). CDR1 SGHTS and CDR2 YDEGEE come from the germline V gene. The CDR3 runs 14 residues. The V and J ends lost 2 bases and 4 bases respectively, with 10 bases between them.

CDR3 bases: TGTGCCAGCAGCCATACGGGGACAGGAGCTTTCTTT. Protein product: CASSHTGTGAFF. This rearrangement joins TRBV27 to TRBJ1-1; TRBD1 agrees at 8 bases. The CDR3 totals 12 residues. After removal of 6 bases from V and 10 bases from J, the junction contained 7 bases not matched to a gene. Looked up from germline, CDR1 is MNHEY and CDR2 is SMNVEV (reference sequence).

The chain couples TRBV13 to TRBJ2-7, with 10 bases lining up with TRBD2. V lost 3 bases, J lost 5 bases, and 4 bases stayed unmatched. The germline V gene has CDR1 PRHDT and CDR2 FYEKMQ (reference sequence). The CDR3 loop spans 14 amino acids. This CDR3 is CASSLGLAINEQYF. The CDR3 DNA sequence: TGTGCCAGCAGCTTGGGACTAGCGATTAACGAGCAGTACTTC.

Only a few counts were recorded for this clone. The chain has TRBV10-3 and TRBJ1-5; D possibly corresponds to TRBD1 (5 bases). The V end lost 2 bases, the J end lost 5 bases, and 10 bases lay between the germline ends. The CDR3 is 14 amino acids. Per the germline V gene, CDR1 is ENHRY and CDR2 is SYGVKD. CDR3 residues: CAISEGTPDQPQHF. The DNA for the CDR3 is TGTGCCATCAGTGAGGGGACTCCAGATCAGCCCCAGCATTTT.

The CDR3 protein is CASSASGVNTEAFF. As DNA, the CDR3 is TGTGCCAGCAGCGCCTCCGGGGTGAACACTGAAGCTTTCTTT. J is TRBJ1-1 and V is TRBV9; D remains unclear. CDR1 SGDLS and CDR2 YYNGEE come from the germline V gene. Trimming took off 3 bases at V and 0 bases at J, with 9 bases between the two ends. The CDR3 totals 14 residues.

The chain is built from TRBV6-6 and TRBJ1-3, with 7 bases matching TRBD1. Trimming removed 5 bases from V and 4 bases from J; junction bases left unmatched: 5. Germline V gene lookup returns CDR1 MNHNY and CDR2 SVGAGI (reference sequence). CDR3 length: 14 residues. The CDR3 DNA reads as TGTGCCAGCAGTCCCAGGACAGGAGGAAACACCATATATTTT. This gives the protein CASSPRTGGNTIYF.

The CDR3 reads CASSLRRTGEYYGNQPQHF. The DNA for the CDR3 is TGTGCCAGCAGTTTAAGGAGGACAGGTGAATACTATGGCAATCAGCCCCAGCATTTT. This chain joins TRBV28 and TRBJ1-5; 7 positions match TRBD1. The CDR3 is 19 amino acids. V was clipped by 2 bases and J by 2 bases; unmatched bases: 15. The germline V gene encodes CDR1 MDHEN and CDR2 SYDVKM.

J is TRBJ2-3 and V is TRBV7-2, with D possibly matching TRBD1 (6 bases). The length of the CDR3 is 14 residues. V gave up 11 bases and J gave up 6 bases, with 21 bases separating them. Germline V CDR1 and CDR2: SGHTA, FQGNSA. The CDR3 here is CAPQAGPTGDTQYF. The CDR3 region has the DNA TGTGCCCCCCAAGCTGGCCCAACAGGGGATACGCAGTATTTT.

In nucleotides, the CDR3 is TGTGCCAGCAGCTTAGTCAGGGGGGGGGAGTTCTTC. Translating gives CASSLVRGGEFF. This chain joins TRBV7-9 and TRBJ2-1; perhaps D is TRBD1 or TRBD2 (7 bases each). Germline V gene data show CDR1 as SEHNR and CDR2 as FQNEAQ (reference sequence). The CDR3 contains 12 residues. Trimming removed 1 base from V and 14 bases from J, with 12 bases in between.

With regard to this clone: The identical CDR3 is also encoded by other nucleotide sequences in the sample. The chain uses TRBV7-9 and TRBJ1-1; D call uncertain. The CDR3 runs 10 residues. The V gene lost 2 bases and the J gene lost 8 bases, with 3 bases spanning the gap. The germline CDR1 and CDR2 sequences are SEHNR and FQNEAQ (reference sequence). In DNA, the CDR3 is TGTGCCAGCAGCTTAACCGAAGCTTTCTTT. Protein product: CASSLTEAFF.

Here the CDR3 reads CASRAFAASSYEQYF. In DNA form, the CDR3 reads TGTGCCAGCCGGGCTTTTGCGGCCAGCTCCTACGAGCAGTACTTC. J is TRBJ2-7 and V is TRBV7-2, with unresolved D. Trimming removed 8 bases at V and 0 bases at J, with 17 bases between. This CDR3 has 15 residues. Germline CDR1 SGHTA, CDR2 FQGNSA. The full variable domain, in which reference TRBV7-2 and TRBJ2-7 provide the parts outside the CDR3, is GAGVSQSPSNKVTEKGKDVELRCDPISGHTALYWYRQSLGQGLEFLIYFQGNSAPDKSGLPSDRFSAERTGGSVSTLTIQRTQQEDSAVYLCASRAFAASSYEQYFGPGTRLTVT.

The chain employs TRBV4-1 and TRBJ1-5, with D unresolved. The germline V gene has CDR1 MGHRA and CDR2 YSYEKL. The length of the CDR3 is 15 residues. Trimming left V 3 bases short and J 0 bases short, with 9 bases between. CDR3 sequence (DNA): TGCGCCAGCAGCCAGAAACAGAATAGCAATCAGCCCCAGCATTTT. Its translation: CASSQKQNSNQPQHF.

The chain uses TRBV7-3 and TRBJ2-5; no definite D call. Germline lookup yields CDR1 SGHTA and CDR2 FQGTGA. The germline V and J ends were trimmed by 1 base and 1 base, with 10 bases remaining between them. The CDR3 extends over 15 amino acids. The chain's CDR3 is CASSLSGSFQETQYF. CDR3 in DNA: TGTGCCAGCAGCTTAAGCGGCTCTTTCCAAGAGACCCAGTACTTC.

This rearrangement joins TRBV19 to TRBJ2-3; no clear D. V was cut by 7 bases and J by 6 bases, with 14 bases left in between. Per the germline V gene, CDR1 is LNHDA and CDR2 is SQIVND (reference sequence). The CDR3 loop spans 13 amino acids. Written as DNA, the CDR3 is TGTGCCAGTACCCAGACACCGCCGGATACGCAGTATTTT. Translated: CASTQTPPDTQYF.

The table lists this clone with a count of one. As DNA, the CDR3 is TGTGCCAGCAGCTTAGCGCTAGCGGGCTCCTACGAGCAGTACTTC. It yields the protein CASSLALAGSYEQYF. J is TRBJ2-7 and V is TRBV7-9; TRBD2 matches 8 bases. CDR1 and CDR2 from the germline V gene are SEHNR and FQNEAQ (reference sequence). The CDR3 extends over 15 amino acids. Unmatched junction bases numbered 1, after V lost 0 bases and J lost 0 bases.

This sequence joins TRBV7-9 and TRBJ2-3; D ambiguous. Germline V gene sequence: CDR1 SEHNR, CDR2 FQNEAQ (reference sequence). This CDR3 region has 12 residues. Trimming left V 0 bases short and J 5 bases short, with 3 bases between. CDR3 DNA: TGTGCCAGCAGCTTAGCGATAGATACGCAGTATTTT. It translates to CASSLAIDTQYF.

The chain is built from TRBV5-6 and TRBJ2-2; weak D call: TRBD2 (6 bases). In germline, CDR1 is SGHDT, CDR2 YYEEEE. The CDR3 has 14 residues. Trimming took 2 bases from V and 8 from J, leaving 13 bases between them. The CDR3 nucleotides read TGTGCCAGCAGCTTCGGGACTTCGGTGGGGGAGCTGTTTTTT. As protein: CASSFGTSVGELFF.

The rearrangement joins TRBV27 to TRBJ1-5; 7 bases line up with TRBD1. Germline lookup yields CDR1 MNHEY and CDR2 SMNVEV (reference sequence). The CDR3 is 14 residues long. V trimming: 0 bases; J trimming: 6 bases; junction bases outside the gene matches: 2. The CDR3: CASSLSRGLQPQHF. In DNA, the CDR3 is TGTGCCAGCAGTTTATCAAGGGGGCTTCAGCCCCAGCATTTT.

The rearrangement uses TRBV4-1 and TRBJ1-1; TRBD1 is a possible D gene (5 bases). Germline V gene data show CDR1 as MGHRA and CDR2 as YSYEKL. Between the trimmed V and J ends, which lost 3 bases and 1 base, there was a span of 18 bases. CDR3 length equals 17 residues. The CDR3 protein is CASSQRGAGHPNTEAFF. In DNA form, the CDR3 reads TGCGCCAGCAGCCAGCGAGGGGCAGGACACCCGAACACTGAAGCTTTCTTT.

The J gene is TRBJ2-1, the V gene TRBV7-9; D is perhaps TRBD1 (6 bases). The CDR3 sequence is 16 residues long. The ends were cut back, 4 bases at V and 8 bases at J, with 21 bases in the middle. Germline CDR1 reads SEHNR; CDR2 reads FQNEAQ (reference sequence). Here the CDR3 DNA reads TGTGCCAGCAGCTATTATCAGGGGAAGGATTTGGATGAGCAGTTCTTC. Translated, it gives CASSYYQGKDLDEQFF.